This is a list of T cell receptor beta chains from one sample in a study of neurological immune-mediated disorders. TCRdb processed the 5' RACE reads anew with MiXCR; each CDR3 protein has one entry. Found here are under 20,000 distinct CDR3 sequences, approximately 26% of them singletons; the top ten hold around 30%. Sequenced sample: PBMCs. The receptors shown here come from a man aged 50 to 60 with HTLV-1-associated myelopathy (HAM/TSP). Each CDR3 is given with its conserved first and last residue. A D gene is named only where the DNA matches it firmly. Part of the rows lack a size; the others show once, few, many or a class for expanded clones.

d_call	j_call	clone_size	cdr3_length	v_call	cdr3_nt	cdr3_aa
-	TRBJ2-5	-	16	TRBV20-1	TGCAGTGCTAGAGGTCCACAGGACACCTTGCAAGAGACCCAGTACTTC	CSARGPQDTLQETQYF
-	TRBJ2-7	few	11	TRBV30	TGTGCCTGGAGCGCCCGGGCAGATCAGTACTTC	CAWSARADQYF
TRBD1	TRBJ2-1	-	14	TRBV20-1	TGCAGTGCTGGGGGGGGGACAGGGGTCAATGAGCAGTTCTTC	CSAGGGTGVNEQFF
TRBD1	TRBJ1-2	-	13	TRBV2	TGTGCCAGCAGCCCCGGGACAGGGGTCGGCTACACCTTC	CASSPGTGVGYTF
TRBD2	TRBJ2-3	-	16	TRBV4-2	TGTGCCAGCACCCTCACTAGCGGGGGGTACACAGATACGCAGTATTTT	CASTLTSGGYTDTQYF
-	TRBJ2-7	many	12	TRBV18	TGTGCCAGCTCCTCGGCCGGTTACGAGCAGTACTTC	CASSSAGYEQYF
TRBD1	TRBJ1-6	many	14	TRBV12-3/TRBV12-4	TGTGCCAGCAGTCTGACAGGGAAGAATTCACCCCTCCACTTT	CASSLTGKNSPLHF
-	TRBJ2-5	-	15	TRBV12-3/TRBV12-4	TGTGCCAGCAGTTTTATCCCCCCGCCCGGGGAGACCCAGTACTTC	CASSFIPPPGETQYF
TRBD2	TRBJ2-5	-	12	TRBV10-2	TGCGCCAGCGCGGGAGGTGGGGAGACCCAGTACTTC	CASAGGGETQYF
-	TRBJ1-2	few	12	TRBV30	TGTGCCTGGAGTGGAGGAACAGGGCCCTACACCTTC	CAWSGGTGPYTF
-	TRBJ2-1	-	15	TRBV20-1	TGCAGTGCTAGGACCCAGGGAAAAGGATACAATGAGCAGTTCTTC	CSARTQGKGYNEQFF
TRBD2	TRBJ2-1	many	16	TRBV9	TGTGCCAGCAGCCTTAGGGAGGGCGGGCAGAAGTTTGAGCAGTTCTTC	CASSLREGGQKFEQFF
-	TRBJ2-2	many	17	TRBV4-3	TGCGCCAGCAGCCAAGATGGCCCTGGGCCTGGGCCCGGGGAGCTGTTTTTT	CASSQDGPGPGPGELFF
TRBD2	TRBJ2-3	many	12	TRBV7-2	TGTGCCAGCAGCCCGGGACTAAAGTGGAAGTATTTT	CASSPGLKWKYF
-	TRBJ2-2	-	19	TRBV27	TGTGCCAGCAGGACCTACAGGGTCAGCGGCCCAAAGAACACCGGGGAGCTGTTTTTT	CASRTYRVSGPKNTGELFF
-	TRBJ1-1	medium-sized	12	TRBV12-3/TRBV12-4	TGTGCCAGCCAGGCGGGGAACACTGAAGCTTTCTTT	CASQAGNTEAFF
-	TRBJ2-1	-	14	TRBV20-1	TGCAGTGCTATTTTCCCCGCGTTAGCCAATGAGCAGTTCTTC	CSAIFPALANEQFF
-	TRBJ2-5	-	13	TRBV20-1	TGCAGTGCTAGAGGGGGGGGCAGGGAGACCCAGTACTTC	CSARGGGRETQYF
-	TRBJ2-3	medium-sized	14	TRBV27	TGTGCCAGCAGTAGAGGGCTGGGCACAGATACGCAGTATTTT	CASSRGLGTDTQYF
TRBD2	TRBJ2-3	-	16	TRBV20-1	TGCAGTGTCACGGGACTAGCGGGGGGGAACACAGATACGCAGTATTTT	CSVTGLAGGNTDTQYF
-	TRBJ2-1	-	15	TRBV7-3	TGTGCCAGCAGTTCTAGAGGGGGGCCGTACAATGAGCAGTTCTTC	CASSSRGGPYNEQFF
-	TRBJ1-2	many	14	TRBV7-9	TGTGCCAGCAGCTTAGAGGGGCTCAACTATGGCTACACCTTC	CASSLEGLNYGYTF
-	TRBJ2-3	many	14	TRBV4-1	TGCGCCAGCAGCCGTGGGTCGGGTGTAGATACGCAGTATTTT	CASSRGSGVDTQYF
TRBD2	TRBJ2-5	few	16	TRBV28	TGTGCCAGCAGCCCCCCCAGCGGGGGACTCCAAGAGACCCAGTACTTC	CASSPPSGGLQETQYF
TRBD2	TRBJ2-1	-	15	TRBV20-1	TGCAGTGCCACTTCGCTAGCGGGGGGTTACAATGAGCAGTTCTTC	CSATSLAGGYNEQFF
-	TRBJ2-7	-	13	TRBV12-3/TRBV12-4	TGTGCCAGCAGTTTACGAGAGGCCTACGAGCAGTACTTC	CASSLREAYEQYF
-	TRBJ2-1	-	18	TRBV27	TGTGCCAGCAGTTTACATTTAGCGAACGGAGGGTTTTACAATGAGCAGTTCTTC	CASSLHLANGGFYNEQFF
-	TRBJ1-3	-	17	TRBV7-6	TGTGCCAGCAGCTTAGCGGTATCGGGACATTCTGGAAACACCATATATTTT	CASSLAVSGHSGNTIYF
-	TRBJ1-4	-	14	TRBV4-3	TGCGCCAGCAGCCAAGTCGGAACTAATGAAAAACTGTTTTTT	CASSQVGTNEKLFF
TRBD1	TRBJ2-7	-	12	TRBV29-1	TGCAGCGTTGCAGGGGGCAGGTACGAGCAGTACTTC	CSVAGGRYEQYF
-	TRBJ2-1	-	21	TRBV3-1	TGTGCCAGCAGCCCCCCCTATTCCGTAGGGCGGGGGCGACGCTCCTACAATGAGCAGTTCTTC	CASSPPYSVGRGRRSYNEQFF
-	TRBJ2-7	few	13	TRBV7-6	TGTGCCAGCAGCGTCGGACCAAACTACGAGCAGTACTTC	CASSVGPNYEQYF
-	TRBJ2-7	medium-sized	13	TRBV5-5	TGTGCCAGCAGCTTGTGGGGGGACGCCGAGCAGTACTTC	CASSLWGDAEQYF
-	TRBJ1-2	-	11	TRBV29-1	TGCAGCGTCCAGGGTCCCTATGGCTACACCTTC	CSVQGPYGYTF
TRBD2	TRBJ2-5	-	19	TRBV20-1	TGCAGTGCTAGAAATCCCACGACAGGGATTAGCGGGGGCGCGGAGACCCAGTACTTC	CSARNPTTGISGGAETQYF
-	TRBJ2-4	-	16	TRBV6-5	TGTGCCACTCGGACTACAGGGTCTTCTACCAAAAACATTCAGTACTTC	CATRTTGSSTKNIQYF
TRBD1	TRBJ1-1	few	17	TRBV6-5	TGTGCCAGCAGTTACTCCGGGACAGGGGCTCTGAACACTGAAGCTTTCTTT	CASSYSGTGALNTEAFF
-	TRBJ1-1	large	13	TRBV27	TGTGCCAGCTCCATGGAGGGGAACACTGAAGCTTTCTTT	CASSMEGNTEAFF
-	TRBJ1-1	-	13	TRBV11-3	TGTGCCAGCAGGCGCCGGGACGACACTGAAGCTTTCTTT	CASRRRDDTEAFF
-	TRBJ2-7	few	12	TRBV20-1	TGCAGTGCTAGACAGGGTTCGAACGAGCAGTACTTC	CSARQGSNEQYF
-	TRBJ1-1	-	15	TRBV5-1	TGCGCCAGCAGCCCCGGAGGGGGGCTGGACACTGAAGCTTTCTTT	CASSPGGGLDTEAFF
TRBD1	TRBJ1-1	few	14	TRBV19	TGTGCCAGTAGTAGGGGGACAGGGGCCACTGAAGCTTTCTTT	CASSRGTGATEAFF